These 28 T cell receptor beta chains share one sample of origin, sequenced in a study of cytomegalovirus exposure and HLA in healthy donors. Both 60 Vbeta primers and 13 Jbeta primers went into the PCR. Profiled with immunoSEQ multiplex PCR; TCRdb holds only in-frame clones, not every one. The sample yields under 170,000 clones, under 75% seen once. Sequencing was done on a sample of PBMCs. The receptors come from a woman aged 55-70 years in good health and CMV-seropositive.

The CDR3 reads CSVEGAGGSYGYTF. In DNA form, the CDR3 reads TGCAGCGTTGAAGGGGCAGGGGGTAGCTATGGCTACACCTTC. The chain employs TRBV29-1 and TRBJ1-2; 7 bases map to TRBD1. This CDR3 comprises 14 residues. The V and J ends lost 1 base and 4 bases, in that order; junction bases with no gene match: 6. Germline V gene sequence: CDR1 SQVTM, CDR2 ANQGSEA. Based on the CDR3 plus reference TRBV29-1 and TRBJ1-2, the full variable domain is SAVISQKPSRDICQRGTSLTIQCQVDSQVTMMFWYRQQPGQSLTLIATANQGSEATYESGFVIDKFPISRPNLTFSTLTVSNMSPEDSSIYLCSVEGAGGSYGYTFGSGTRLTVV.

The chain joins TRBV7-6 to TRBJ2-1, with a weak D call TRBD2 (5 bases). This CDR3 is 17 amino acids long. Trimming cost V 0 bases and J 2 bases, with 14 bases left between them. Germline V gene lookup returns CDR1 SGHVS and CDR2 FNYEAQ. CDR3 region: CASSLAPGENTYNEQFF. The DNA for the CDR3 is TGTGCCAGCAGCTTAGCGCCTGGGGAGAATACCTACAATGAGCAGTTCTTC.

The J gene is TRBJ1-2, the V gene TRBV21-1; the table assigns TRBD1, which was not confirmed against the DNA. TRBV21-1 is a pseudogene segment. This CDR3 is built from 11 residues. The CDR3: CASSLRGGYTF. The DNA of the CDR3 is TGTGCCAGCAGCCTTAGGGGTGGCTACACCTTC.

This clone has more than one count but fewer than ten. In DNA form, the CDR3 reads TGTGCCATCAGTGATGGAGGACTAGCGGGGTTCGACAATGAGCAGTTCTTC. This encodes CAISDGGLAGFDNEQFF. This rearrangement joins TRBV10-3 to TRBJ2-1; 12 positions match TRBD2. Trimming took 3 bases from V and 5 from J; bases not matched to a gene: 8. Per germline, CDR1 ENHRY and CDR2 SYGVKD. The CDR3 is made up of 17 amino acids.

This clone was observed a handful of times. J is TRBJ2-5 and V is TRBV4-2, with 9 bases that match TRBD2. CDR3 length equals 17 residues. CDR1 is LGHNA, CDR2 YNFKEQ, per germline. V lost 3 bases, J lost 4 bases, and 12 bases stayed unmatched. CDR3 coding DNA: TGTGCCAGCAGCCAGCCAGCGGGCGGGAGGGGCGTAGAGACCCAGTACTTC. This encodes CASSQPAGGRGVETQYF.

V usage is TRBV28 and J usage is TRBJ1-2; 9 bases match TRBD1. CDR3 length: 18 residues. V shed 3 bases, J shed 8 bases, and the junction held 19 bases outside the gene matches. Germline loops: CDR1 MDHEN, CDR2 SYDVKM. The CDR3, as DNA: TGTGCCAGCAGTTTCGGTGGGTGGGCCGGCGGGACAGGGTACGGCTACACCTTC. Its protein product is CASSFGGWAGGTGYGYTF.

This clone was observed a few times. V and J are TRBV5-4 and TRBJ2-5, with 12 bases aligning to TRBD2. V trimming: 3 bases; J trimming: 3 bases; junction bases outside the gene matches: 3. Germline V gene sequence: CDR1 SGHNT, CDR2 YYREEE (reference sequence). The CDR3 has 15 amino acids. The CDR3 spells CASSSRLAGEETQYF. CDR3 DNA sequence: TGTGCCAGCAGCTCCCGACTAGCGGGAGAAGAGACCCAGTACTTC.

V usage is TRBV6-4 and J usage is TRBJ2-7, with TRBD2 matching 7 bases. Trimming took 8 bases from V and 3 from J; bases not matched to a gene: 7. The germline V gene has CDR1 MRHNA and CDR2 SNTAGT. This CDR3 is built from 13 residues. CDR3 residues: CASSGLADYEQYF. The DNA of the CDR3 is TGTGCCAGCTCGGGGCTAGCGGACTACGAGCAGTACTTC.

This clone was picked up one time. J is TRBJ2-1 and V is TRBV10-3; 9 bases are shared with TRBD2. This CDR3 comprises 17 residues. V was clipped by 1 base and J by 0 bases; unmatched bases: 4. The germline V gene encodes CDR1 ENHRY and CDR2 SYGVKD. The CDR3, as DNA: TGTGCCATCAGTGAGTTTGGTAGCGGGAGCTCCTACAATGAGCAGTTCTTC. Translation: CAISEFGSGSSYNEQFF.

This chain uses TRBV11-2 with TRBJ2-3, with 7 bases lining up with TRBD2. Per the germline V gene, CDR1 is SGHAT and CDR2 is FQNNGV. Germline trimming cut 1 base from V and 4 bases from J; bases unmatched to any gene: 2. This CDR3 has 14 amino acids. CDR3 amino acids: CASSLGTRSDTQYF. The CDR3 DNA reads TGTGCCAGCAGCTTAGGGACTAGATCAGATACGCAGTATTTT.

The gene calls are TRBV5-1 and TRBJ1-2; D ambiguous. The CDR3 sequence is 14 residues long. Germline-derived CDR1 and CDR2 are SGHRS and YFSETQ. V shed 0 bases and J shed 0 bases, with 6 bases lying between them. The CDR3 here is CASSLAGSNYGYTF. The CDR3 DNA reads as TGCGCCAGCAGCTTGGCGGGGTCTAACTATGGCTACACCTTC.

This chain connects TRBV10-3 to TRBJ1-1; a weak D match, TRBD1 (6 bases). The CDR3 consists of 14 residues. Germline CDR1 and CDR2: ENHRY and SYGVKD. V shed 1 base and J shed 1 base, with 7 bases lying between them. The CDR3 loop is CAISELGANTEAFF. The CDR3 DNA is TGTGCCATCAGTGAGTTGGGGGCGAACACTGAAGCTTTCTTT.

The chain is built from TRBV6-5 and TRBJ2-3, with TRBD2 matching over 9 bases. CDR3 length: 14 residues. Germline-derived CDR1 and CDR2 are MNHEY and SVGAGI. Trimming removed 5 bases from V and 1 base from J; junction bases left unmatched: 1. CDR3 in DNA: TGTGCCAGCAGTCAGCGGGAGGGCACAGATACGCAGTATTTT. It yields the protein CASSQREGTDTQYF.

The rearrangement links TRBV20-1 to TRBJ2-1; a weak D match, TRBD1 (6 bases). Per the germline V gene, CDR1 is DFQATT and CDR2 is SNEGSKA (reference sequence). V was clipped by 6 bases and J by 6 bases, with 9 bases between them. The CDR3 consists of 11 residues. The CDR3 region is CSASGVNEQFF. The CDR3 DNA reads as TGCAGTGCGTCAGGGGTCAATGAGCAGTTCTTC.

The table lists this clone with a count of one. The rearrangement links TRBV5-1 to TRBJ1-1, with a tentative D call TRBD1 (5 bases). Germline CDR1 reads SGHRS; CDR2 reads YFSETQ. V was clipped by 4 bases and J by 2 bases, with 12 bases between them. There are 14 residues in the CDR3. The CDR3 sequence is CASSPGHPNTEAFF. The CDR3 DNA sequence: TGCGCCAGCAGCCCCGGACACCCAAACACTGAAGCTTTCTTT.

The genes are TRBV7-9 and TRBJ2-3; D unresolved. The CDR3 sequence is 14 residues long. The ends were cut back, 1 base at V and 0 bases at J, with 5 bases in the middle. In germline, CDR1 is SEHNR, CDR2 FQNEAQ (reference sequence). The CDR3 sequence is CASSLGASTDTQYF. DNA of the CDR3: TGTGCCAGCAGCTTAGGGGCTAGCACAGATACGCAGTATTTT. Full variable domain (outside the CDR3, taken from reference TRBV7-9 and TRBJ2-3): DTGVSQNPRHKITKRGQNVTFRCDPISEHNRLYWYRQTLGQGPEFLTYFQNEAQLEKSRLLSDRFSAERPKGSFSTLEIQRTEQGDSAMYLCASSLGASTDTQYFGPGTRLTVL.

V gene TRBV5-1 combines with J gene TRBJ2-5, with 10 bases identical to TRBD1. The CDR3 length is 15 residues. The V segment lost 4 bases and the J segment 0 bases; nucleotides outside the gene matches: 3. CDR1 and CDR2 (germline): SGHRS, YFSETQ. The CDR3 here is CASSLGQGHQETQYF. The CDR3 DNA reads as TGCGCCAGCAGCCTGGGACAGGGGCACCAAGAGACCCAGTACTTC.

This clone was picked up a small number of times. The V and J genes are TRBV10-3 and TRBJ2-1, with a possible D match to TRBD1 (6 bases). The CDR3 is made up of 15 amino acids. In germline, CDR1 is ENHRY, CDR2 SYGVKD. The V and J ends lost 0 bases and 7 bases respectively, with 13 bases between them. The CDR3 is CAISESRSGVNEQFF. CDR3 bases: TGTGCCATCAGTGAGTCCCGTTCAGGGGTTAATGAGCAGTTCTTC.

The chain combines TRBV9 with TRBJ2-2; 9 bases are a match to TRBD2. Trimming removed 3 bases from V and 3 bases from J; junction bases left unmatched: 12. The CDR3 has 18 residues. Germline CDR1 and CDR2: SGDLS and YYNGEE. The CDR3 protein is CASSGGSGSVVDTGELFF. For the CDR3, the DNA is TGTGCCAGCAGCGGGGGTAGCGGGAGCGTGGTCGACACCGGGGAGCTGTTTTTT. Combining the CDR3 with reference TRBV9 and TRBJ2-2 gives the whole variable domain DSGVTQTPKHLITATGQRVTLRCSPRSGDLSVYWYQQSLDQGLQFLIQYYNGEERAKGNILERFSAQQFPDLHSELNLSSLELGDSALYFCASSGGSGSVVDTGELFFGEGSRLTVL.

The gene calls are TRBV19 and TRBJ2-1, with TRBD2 as a possible D gene (5 bases). With 6 bases removed from V and 5 bases from J, the gap between germline ends came to 11 bases. CDR1 LNHDA and CDR2 SQIVND come from the germline V gene (reference sequence). The CDR3 loop spans 13 amino acids. This chain's CDR3 is CASREDGDNEQFF. The CDR3 nucleotides are TGTGCCAGTAGGGAGGACGGGGACAATGAGCAGTTCTTC.

The chain recombines TRBV28 with TRBJ1-3; tentatively, D is TRBD1 (5 bases). Germline V gene data show CDR1 as MDHEN and CDR2 as SYDVKM. The CDR3 runs 14 residues. Deletions cut 5 bases from V and 3 bases from J, with 11 bases between. The DNA for the CDR3 is TGTGCCAGCAGTGGGGGGATTAGTGGAAACACCATATATTTT. Its translation is CASSGGISGNTIYF.

This clone occurred a few times. The V and J genes are TRBV5-4 and TRBJ1-1; 7 bases agree with TRBD1. The CDR3 covers 15 residues. Germline CDR1 reads SGHNT; CDR2 reads YYREEE (reference sequence). With V trimmed by 1 base and J by 10 bases, 13 bases remained unmatched. The CDR3 region is CASSLIGTEGEGAFF. In nucleotides, the CDR3 is TGTGCCAGCAGCTTGATCGGGACAGAAGGCGAGGGAGCTTTCTTT.

This clone was seen more than once but under ten times. The rearrangement joins TRBV6-1 to TRBJ1-3; D is uncertain. This CDR3 is built from 15 residues. CDR1 and CDR2 from the germline V gene are MNHNS and SASEGT. Trimming removed 7 bases at V and 4 bases at J, with 17 bases between. The CDR3, as DNA: TGTGCCAGCATGGTTGAGGGCTCAAGAGGAAACACCATATATTTT. This gives the protein CASMVEGSRGNTIYF.

The sample holds a few counts of this clone. The V and J genes are TRBV5-1 and TRBJ2-7, with D possibly being TRBD1 (6 bases). The CDR3 extends over 14 amino acids. The V gene's germline CDR1 is SGHRS and CDR2 YFSETQ. Trimming removed 2 bases from V and 1 base from J, with 10 bases in between. As DNA, the CDR3 is TGCGCCAGCAGCTTTTTGGACAGTTCCTACGAGCAGTACTTC. Protein product: CASSFLDSSYEQYF.

The chain has TRBV7-2 and TRBJ1-1; weak D call: TRBD1 (5 bases). The V and J ends lost 5 bases and 7 bases respectively, with 14 bases between them. The germline V gene encodes CDR1 SGHTA and CDR2 FQGNSA. The CDR3 runs to 13 residues. This CDR3 reads CASSGQGNIEAFF. CDR3 nucleotide sequence: TGTGCCAGCAGCGGTCAGGGTAATATTGAAGCTTTCTTT.

Only a few counts were recorded for this clone. The chain has TRBV7-9 and TRBJ2-5; 8 bases agree with TRBD1. J lost 5 bases, V lost 4 bases, and 3 bases had no gene match. Germline CDR1 and CDR2: SEHNR and FQNEAQ (reference sequence). This CDR3 region has 13 residues. CDR3 residues: CASSSRGPETQYF. For the CDR3, the DNA is TGTGCCAGCAGCTCCAGGGGGCCTGAGACCCAGTACTTC.

The chain joins TRBV15 to TRBJ1-1, with D perhaps matching TRBD1 (5 bases). Germline V gene sequence: CDR1 LNHNV, CDR2 YYDKDF (reference sequence). V was pared by 9 bases and J by 4 bases, with 21 bases between. This CDR3 is built from 15 residues. CDR3 DNA sequence: TGTGCCACGGCTAGGGGTCCGCCGCCGGGCACTGAAGCTTTCTTT. This codes for CATARGPPPGTEAFF.

This clone was observed a handful of times. V usage is TRBV7-9 and J usage is TRBJ2-5; a possible D gene is TRBD2 (5 bases). Deletions cut 5 bases from V and 1 base from J, with 11 bases between. The CDR3 sequence is 14 residues long. Germline V lookup: CDR1 SEHNR, CDR2 FQNEAQ (reference sequence). The CDR3 is CASSDYVAQETQYF. CDR3 nucleotides: TGTGCCAGCAGCGACTACGTGGCCCAAGAGACCCAGTACTTC.